Listed below are T cell receptor beta chains from one sample, sequenced in a study of OX40 agonist ivuxolimab in advanced cancers. Clones were sequenced by immunoSEQ multiplex PCR, and TCRdb holds only the in-frame ones, with some missing. Of over 20,000 clones listed, about 77% are singletons. The material was CD4+ or CD8+ T cells sorted from blood, obtained in a trial of the OX40 agonist ivuxolimab. The receptors originated from an adult with an advanced solid tumor such as melanoma, head and neck, liver or kidney cancer. Each CDR3 is given with its conserved first and last residue. The D gene is left open where the match is weak. A row's size may be missing; if present it is once, few, many or a size class.

CDR3nt	CDR3aa	j_gene	abundance	d_gene	v_gene
TGTGCCAGCTCACAAGCCGGACCTAATCAGCCCCAGCATTTT	CASSQAGPNQPQHF	TRBJ1-5	-	-	TRBV18
TGTGCCAGCAGTTTCTCGGGACTAGGGGGGACAGATACGCAGTATTTT	CASSFSGLGGTDTQYF	TRBJ2-3	-	TRBD2	TRBV27
TGTGCCAGCAGCTTAGAGAGGGAGAGGGCTTTCTTT	CASSLERERAFF	TRBJ1-1	-	-	TRBV11-2
TGTGCCAGCAGCTTGGCCGGGACAATGAACACTGAAGCTTTCTTT	CASSLAGTMNTEAFF	TRBJ1-1	-	-	TRBV5-6
TGCGCCAGCAGCTCAAGGGACGCGAATGGTATGTGGGGGGCCAACGTCCTGACTTTC	CASSSRDANGMWGANVLTF	TRBJ2-6	-	-	TRBV5-1
TGTGCCAGTAGTATGAGGGGGCAAGGGGGGATTTTT	CASSMRGQGGIF	TRBJ1-5	once	TRBD1	TRBV19
TGTGCCAGTAGACCGAGGGCAGCGAACACTGAAGCTTTCTTT	CASRPRAANTEAFF	TRBJ1-1	-	-	TRBV19
TGTGCCAGCAGCCCCCAAGCGGGGTGGGTAACAGATACGCAGTATTTT	CASSPQAGWVTDTQYF	TRBJ2-3	-	TRBD2	TRBV5-4
TGCGCCAGCAGCTCTCGGGGGAACACCATATATTTT	CASSSRGNTIYF	TRBJ1-3	-	-	TRBV5-1
TGTGCCAGCAGCCCGGGGCTCTCTGGAAACACCATATATTTT	CASSPGLSGNTIYF	TRBJ1-3	-	-	TRBV7-3
TGTGCCAGCAGTTTAATCGCACAGGGGGCTCGCTCCTACGAGCAGTACTTC	CASSLIAQGARSYEQYF	TRBJ2-7	-	TRBD1	TRBV28
TGTGCCAGCAGCGTAGCTACGACAGGGAGGGGTGGCTACACCTTC	CASSVATTGRGGYTF	TRBJ1-2	few	TRBD1	TRBV9
TGTGCCAGCCCCCTAATCGGGCCTAGAATTTCCAATGAGCAGTTCTTC	CASPLIGPRISNEQFF	TRBJ2-1	once	-	TRBV27
TGTGCCAGCAGTGCCATTACTCGGTCTATCTCCTACGAGCAGTACTTC	CASSAITRSISYEQYF	TRBJ2-7	-	-	TRBV6-4
TGTGCCAGCAGCGCCACTAGCGGGGGGTTCTACGAGCAGTACTTC	CASSATSGGFYEQYF	TRBJ2-7	-	TRBD2	TRBV9
TGTGCCAGCAGTGTGGACAGGGGAACGGCCTCTGGAAACACCATATATTTT	CASSVDRGTASGNTIYF	TRBJ1-3	-	TRBD1	TRBV9
TGTGCCAGCAGCAAAATGGGGACAGATACGCAGTATTTT	CASSKMGTDTQYF	TRBJ2-3	-	-	TRBV16
TGCGCCAGCAGCCAAACAAGCTCCTATAATTCACCCCTCCACTTT	CASSQTSSYNSPLHF	TRBJ1-6	-	-	TRBV5-1
TGTGCCTGGAGCCGGACAGGGACCGAGCAGTACTTC	CAWSRTGTEQYF	TRBJ2-7	-	TRBD1	TRBV30
TGCGTCAGCAGTGCGACTAGCGGACCTTACAATGAGCAGTTCTTC	CVSSATSGPYNEQFF	TRBJ2-1	-	TRBD2	TRBV10-2
TGTGCCAGCAGCGCCGCCCCCGGGGGCTCCTACGAGCAGTACTTC	CASSAAPGGSYEQYF	TRBJ2-7	-	-	TRBV9
TGTGCCAGCACCTGGGACGGACGCTCTGGGGCCAACGTCCTGACTTTC	CASTWDGRSGANVLTF	TRBJ2-6	-	-	TRBV2
TGTGCCAGCAGCTCCCCCGCGAAGGGTCCTCGAGTCATGAACACTGAAGCTTTCTTT	CASSSPAKGPRVMNTEAFF	TRBJ1-1	-	-	TRBV7-2
TGTGCCAGCAGCTTCGGGGGCCGGGTCACCGGGGAGCTGTTTTTT	CASSFGGRVTGELFF	TRBJ2-2	-	-	TRBV5-6
TGTGCCAGCAGCCAAACGGGACAGGGGATCACCTATAATTCACCCCTCCACTTT	CASSQTGQGITYNSPLHF	TRBJ1-6	-	TRBD1	TRBV4-2
TGTGCCAGCAGCTTAGAGGCAGGGGGCATGAACACTGAAGCTTTCTTT	CASSLEAGGMNTEAFF	TRBJ1-1	-	TRBD1	TRBV7-6
TGTGCCAGCAGCTTGAAACAGGGATACACCGGGGAGCTGTTTTTT	CASSLKQGYTGELFF	TRBJ2-2	-	-	TRBV5-4
TGTGCCAGCAGCCCGGCCTCTGGGGCCAACGTCCTGACTTTC	CASSPASGANVLTF	TRBJ2-6	-	-	TRBV6-1
TGTGCCAGCAGCTTAGTTTACGGCTACAAAATTTCCTACGAGCAGTACTTC	CASSLVYGYKISYEQYF	TRBJ2-7	-	-	TRBV11-3
TGTGCCAGTAGTATAGGACAGGGGAACAATGAGCAGTTCTTC	CASSIGQGNNEQFF	TRBJ2-1	-	TRBD1	TRBV19
TGCGCCAGCAGCCAAGAATGGTTAGCCAGGGCCGTCACCGGGGAGCTGTTTTTT	CASSQEWLARAVTGELFF	TRBJ2-2	-	-	TRBV4-3